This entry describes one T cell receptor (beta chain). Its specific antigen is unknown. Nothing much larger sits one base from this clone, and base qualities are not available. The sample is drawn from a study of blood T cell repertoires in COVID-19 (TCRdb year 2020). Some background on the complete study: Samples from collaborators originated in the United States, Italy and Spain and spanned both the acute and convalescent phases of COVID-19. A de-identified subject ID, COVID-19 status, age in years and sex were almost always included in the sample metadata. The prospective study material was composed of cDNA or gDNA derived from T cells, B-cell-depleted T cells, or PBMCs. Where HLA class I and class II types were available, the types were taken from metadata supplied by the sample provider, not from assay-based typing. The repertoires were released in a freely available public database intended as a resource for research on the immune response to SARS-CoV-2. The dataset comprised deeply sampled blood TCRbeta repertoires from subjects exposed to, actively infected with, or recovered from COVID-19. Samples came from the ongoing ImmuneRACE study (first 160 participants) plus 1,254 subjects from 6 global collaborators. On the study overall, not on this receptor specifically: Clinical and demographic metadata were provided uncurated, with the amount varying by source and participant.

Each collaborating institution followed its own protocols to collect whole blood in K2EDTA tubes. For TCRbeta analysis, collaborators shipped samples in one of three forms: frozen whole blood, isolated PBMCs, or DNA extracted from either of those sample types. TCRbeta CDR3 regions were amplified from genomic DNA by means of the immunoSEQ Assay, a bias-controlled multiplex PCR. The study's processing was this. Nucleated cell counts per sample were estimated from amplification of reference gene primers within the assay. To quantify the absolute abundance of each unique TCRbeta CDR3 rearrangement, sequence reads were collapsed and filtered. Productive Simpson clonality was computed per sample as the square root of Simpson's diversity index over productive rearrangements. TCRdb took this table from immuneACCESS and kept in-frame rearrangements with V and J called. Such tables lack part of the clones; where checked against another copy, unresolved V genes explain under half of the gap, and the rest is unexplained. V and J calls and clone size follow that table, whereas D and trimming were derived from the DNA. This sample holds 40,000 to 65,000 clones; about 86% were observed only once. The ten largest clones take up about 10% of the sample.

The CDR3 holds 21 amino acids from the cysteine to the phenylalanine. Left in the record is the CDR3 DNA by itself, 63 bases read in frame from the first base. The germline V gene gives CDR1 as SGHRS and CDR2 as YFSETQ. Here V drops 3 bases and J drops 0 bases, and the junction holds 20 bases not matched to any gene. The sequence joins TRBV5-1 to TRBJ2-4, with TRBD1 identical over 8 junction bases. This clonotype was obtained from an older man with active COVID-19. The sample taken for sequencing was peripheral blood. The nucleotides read TGCGCCAGCAGCTGGTCCCTCCAGGGGGCGCAGTTGGCCGAAGCCAAAAACATTCAGTACTTC. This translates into CASSWSLQGAQLAEAKNIQYF.